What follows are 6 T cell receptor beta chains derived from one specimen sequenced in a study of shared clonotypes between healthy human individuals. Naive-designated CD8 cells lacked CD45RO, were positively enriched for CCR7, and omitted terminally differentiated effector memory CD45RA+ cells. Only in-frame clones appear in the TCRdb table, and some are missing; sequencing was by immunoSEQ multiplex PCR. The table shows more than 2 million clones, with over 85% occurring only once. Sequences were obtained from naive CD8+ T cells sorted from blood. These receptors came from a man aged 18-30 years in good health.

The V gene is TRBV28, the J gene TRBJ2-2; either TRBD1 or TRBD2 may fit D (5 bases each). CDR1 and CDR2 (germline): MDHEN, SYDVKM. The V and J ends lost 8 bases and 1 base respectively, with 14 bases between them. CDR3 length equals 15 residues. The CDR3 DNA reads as TGTGCCAGCGAAGGACTGGGGGTGAACACCGGGGAGCTGTTTTTT. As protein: CASEGLGVNTGELFF.

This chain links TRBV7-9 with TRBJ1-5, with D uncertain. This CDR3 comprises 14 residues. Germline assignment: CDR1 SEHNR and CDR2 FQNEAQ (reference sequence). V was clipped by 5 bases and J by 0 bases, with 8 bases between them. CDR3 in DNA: TGTGCCAGCAGCGACAATAATAGCAATCAGCCCCAGCATTTT. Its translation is CASSDNNSNQPQHF.

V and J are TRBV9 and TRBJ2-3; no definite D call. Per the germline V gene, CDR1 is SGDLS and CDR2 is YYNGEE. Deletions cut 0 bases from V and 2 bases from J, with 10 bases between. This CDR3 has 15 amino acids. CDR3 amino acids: CASSVGPGNTDTQYF. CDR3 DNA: TGTGCCAGCAGCGTAGGACCAGGTAACACAGATACGCAGTATTTT.

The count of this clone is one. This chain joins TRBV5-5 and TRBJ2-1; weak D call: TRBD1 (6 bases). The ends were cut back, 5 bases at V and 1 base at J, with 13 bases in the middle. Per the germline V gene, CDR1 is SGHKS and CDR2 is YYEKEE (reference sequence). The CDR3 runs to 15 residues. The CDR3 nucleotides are TGTGCCAGCAGGCCCGGGACAATATCCTACAATGAGCAGTTCTTC. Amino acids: CASRPGTISYNEQFF.

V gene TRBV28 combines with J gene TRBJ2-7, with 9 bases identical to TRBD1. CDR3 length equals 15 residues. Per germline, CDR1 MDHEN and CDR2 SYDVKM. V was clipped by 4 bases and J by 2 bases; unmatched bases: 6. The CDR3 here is CASSSSTGGTYEQYF. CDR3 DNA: TGTGCCAGCAGTTCTAGTACAGGGGGCACCTACGAGCAGTACTTC.

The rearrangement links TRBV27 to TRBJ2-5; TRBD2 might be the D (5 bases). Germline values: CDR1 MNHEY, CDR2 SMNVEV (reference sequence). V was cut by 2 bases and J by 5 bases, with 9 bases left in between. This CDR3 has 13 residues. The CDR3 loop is CASSLAGWETQYF. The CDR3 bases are TGTGCCAGCAGTTTAGCGGGTTGGGAGACCCAGTACTTC.